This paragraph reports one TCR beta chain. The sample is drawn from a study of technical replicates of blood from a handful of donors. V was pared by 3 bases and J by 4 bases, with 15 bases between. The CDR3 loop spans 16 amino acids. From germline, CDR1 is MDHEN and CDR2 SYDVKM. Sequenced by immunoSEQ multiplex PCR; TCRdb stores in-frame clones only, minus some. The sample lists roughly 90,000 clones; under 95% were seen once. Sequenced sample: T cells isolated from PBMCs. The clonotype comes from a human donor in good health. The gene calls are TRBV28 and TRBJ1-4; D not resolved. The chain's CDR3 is CASSLRAPSYNEKLFF. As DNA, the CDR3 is TGTGCCAGCAGTTTGCGAGCACCCTCGTATAATGAAAAACTGTTTTTT.